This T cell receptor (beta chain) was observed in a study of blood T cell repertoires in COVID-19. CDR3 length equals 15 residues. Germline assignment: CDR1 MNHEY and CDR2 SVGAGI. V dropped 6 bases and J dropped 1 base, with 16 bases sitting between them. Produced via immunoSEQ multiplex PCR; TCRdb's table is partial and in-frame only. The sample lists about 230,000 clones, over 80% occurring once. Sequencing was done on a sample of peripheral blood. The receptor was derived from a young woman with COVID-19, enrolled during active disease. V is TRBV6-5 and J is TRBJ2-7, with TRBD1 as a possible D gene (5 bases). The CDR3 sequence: CASSPEAGWSYEQYF. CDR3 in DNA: TGTGCCAGCAGCCCCGAGGCAGGGTGGTCCTACGAGCAGTACTTC.